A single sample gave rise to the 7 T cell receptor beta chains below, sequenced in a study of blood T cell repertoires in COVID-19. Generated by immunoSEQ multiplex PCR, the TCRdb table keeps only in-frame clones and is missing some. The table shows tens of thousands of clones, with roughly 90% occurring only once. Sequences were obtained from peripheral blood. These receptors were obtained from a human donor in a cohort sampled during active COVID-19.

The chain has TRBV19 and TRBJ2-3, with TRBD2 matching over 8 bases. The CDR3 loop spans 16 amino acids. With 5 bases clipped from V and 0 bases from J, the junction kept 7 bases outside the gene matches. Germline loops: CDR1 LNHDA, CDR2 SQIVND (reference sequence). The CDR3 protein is CASSVPGGVSTDTQYF. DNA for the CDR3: TGTGCCAGTAGTGTTCCGGGAGGGGTCAGCACAGATACGCAGTATTTT.

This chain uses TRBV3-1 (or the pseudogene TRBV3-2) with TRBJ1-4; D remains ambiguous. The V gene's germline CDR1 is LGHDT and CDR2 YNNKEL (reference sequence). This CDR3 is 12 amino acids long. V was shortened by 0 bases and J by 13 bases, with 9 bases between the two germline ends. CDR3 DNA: TGTGCCAGCAGCCAAGATCGGCGGGGACTGTTTTTT. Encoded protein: CASSQDRRGLFF.

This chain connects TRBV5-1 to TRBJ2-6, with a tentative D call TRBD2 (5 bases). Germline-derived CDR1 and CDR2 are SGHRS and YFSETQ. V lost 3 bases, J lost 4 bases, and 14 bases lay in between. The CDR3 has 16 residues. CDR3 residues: CASSSEGVAGANVLTF. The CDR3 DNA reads TGCGCCAGCAGCTCCGAGGGAGTAGCCGGGGCCAACGTCCTGACTTTC.

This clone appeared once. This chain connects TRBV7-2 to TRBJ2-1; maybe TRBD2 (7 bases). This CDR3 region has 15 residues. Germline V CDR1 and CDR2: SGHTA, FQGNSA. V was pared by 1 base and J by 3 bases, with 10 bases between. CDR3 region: CASSLGGGDYNEQFF. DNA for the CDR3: TGTGCCAGCAGCTTAGGGGGGGGCGACTACAATGAGCAGTTCTTC.

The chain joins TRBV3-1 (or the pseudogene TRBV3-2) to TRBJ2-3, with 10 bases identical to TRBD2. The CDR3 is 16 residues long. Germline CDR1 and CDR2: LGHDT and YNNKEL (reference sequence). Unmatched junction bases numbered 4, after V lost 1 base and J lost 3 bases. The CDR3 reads CASSQAPGLATDTQYF. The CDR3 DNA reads TGTGCCAGCAGCCAAGCACCGGGACTAGCGACAGATACGCAGTATTTT.

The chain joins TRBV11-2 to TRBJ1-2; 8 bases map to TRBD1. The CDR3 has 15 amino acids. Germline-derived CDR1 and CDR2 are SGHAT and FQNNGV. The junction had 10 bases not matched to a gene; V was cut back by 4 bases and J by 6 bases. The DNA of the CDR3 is TGTGCCAGCAGCTCGACAGGGGAATTCTCAAATGGCTACACCTTC. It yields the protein CASSSTGEFSNGYTF.

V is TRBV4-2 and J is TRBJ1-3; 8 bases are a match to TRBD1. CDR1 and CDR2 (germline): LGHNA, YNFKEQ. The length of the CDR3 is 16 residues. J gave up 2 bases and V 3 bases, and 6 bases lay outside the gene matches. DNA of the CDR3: TGTGCCAGCAGCCACTCAACGACAGGGGCTGGAAACACCATATATTTT. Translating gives CASSHSTTGAGNTIYF.